The 18 T cell receptor beta chains given below trace back to one sample, sequenced in a study of blood T cell repertoires in COVID-19. Produced via immunoSEQ multiplex PCR; TCRdb's table is partial and in-frame only. Altogether about 410,000 clones are present, 70% to 90% being singletons, with the ten largest covering over 1.1%. The material sequenced was peripheral blood. The receptors here all came from a woman in her twenties or thirties with active or convalescent COVID-19.

Ten or more counts support this clone. The chain combines TRBV4-2 with TRBJ2-7; 11 nucleotides match TRBD2. The CDR3 length is 15 residues. Germline CDR1 and CDR2: LGHNA and YNFKEQ. J gave up 4 bases and V 0 bases, and 2 bases lay outside the gene matches. The DNA for the CDR3 is TGTGCCAGCAGCCAAGAAGTAGCGGGGGGGTACGAGCAGTACTTC. Translating gives CASSQEVAGGYEQYF.

CDR3 DNA sequence: TGTGCCAGTAGGAGGGGGCTTGGGGCCAACGTCCTGACTTTC. Encoded protein: CASRRGLGANVLTF. V usage is TRBV19 and J usage is TRBJ2-6; 7 bases agree with TRBD1. The CDR3 is 14 residues long. Per germline, CDR1 LNHDA and CDR2 SQIVND (reference sequence). Trimming cost V 6 bases and J 3 bases; bases outside gene matches: 2.

The chain is built from TRBV5-1 and TRBJ1-1, with a weak D call TRBD1 (6 bases). The germline gives CDR1 SGHRS, CDR2 YFSETQ. V lost 7 bases to trimming and J lost 0 bases, with 13 bases between them. The CDR3 consists of 14 residues. DNA of the CDR3: TGCGCCAGCCGTCGACAGGCCATGAACACTGAAGCTTTCTTT. Protein product: CASRRQAMNTEAFF.

V usage is TRBV2 and J usage is TRBJ2-7; D not certain. CDR1 and CDR2 (germline): SNHLY, FYNNEI. The CDR3 contains 12 residues. Trimming pared 6 bases from V and 3 bases from J, leaving 9 bases between. The CDR3 reads CASRPSIYEQYF. CDR3 in DNA: TGTGCCAGCAGACCCTCTATCTACGAGCAGTACTTC. Together with reference TRBV2 and TRBJ2-7, the CDR3 gives the full variable domain: EPEVTQTPSHQVTQMGQEVILRCVPISNHLYFYWYRQILGQKVEFLVSFYNNEISEKSEIFDDQFSVERPDGSNFTLKIRSTKLEDSAMYFCASRPSIYEQYFGPGTRLTVT.

The chain joins TRBV12-5 to TRBJ1-4; weak D call: TRBD1 (5 bases). Germline assignment: CDR1 LGHNT and CDR2 FRNRAP. The CDR3 runs 17 residues. The V end lost 0 bases, the J end lost 0 bases, and 11 bases lay between the germline ends. The CDR3 region has the DNA TGTGCTAGTGGTTTGGTACAAGGGGATGCAACTAATGAAAAACTGTTTTTT. This sequence encodes CASGLVQGDATNEKLFF.

The gene calls are TRBV5-4 and TRBJ2-7, with a possible D match to TRBD1 (6 bases). The CDR3 is made up of 14 amino acids. Germline-derived CDR1 and CDR2 are SGHNT and YYREEE (reference sequence). V gave up 0 bases and J gave up 2 bases, with 9 bases separating them. The CDR3 nucleotides are TGTGCCAGCAGCTTGGGGACAGTCGCCTACGAGCAGTACTTC. Its protein product is CASSLGTVAYEQYF. Full variable domain (outside the CDR3, taken from reference TRBV5-4 and TRBJ2-7): ETGVTQSPTHLIKTRGQQVTLRCSSQSGHNTVSWYQQALGQGPQFIFQYYREEENGRGNFPPRFSGLQFPNYSSELNVNALELDDSALYLCASSLGTVAYEQYFGPGTRLTVT.

This clone was seen only once. This chain uses TRBV29-1 with TRBJ2-7; TRBD2 might be the D (6 bases). The CDR3 has 14 residues. Germline V gene sequence: CDR1 SQVTM, CDR2 ANQGSEA. Trimming stripped 4 bases from V and 3 bases from J, with 16 bases between. The CDR3 nucleotides are TGCAGCGTTGCAACGGGCGGGAAGTACTACGAGCAGTACTTC. This encodes CSVATGGKYYEQYF.

This clone occurred once. J is TRBJ2-1 and V is TRBV4-1, with 10 bases identical to TRBD2. This CDR3 region has 16 residues. The V segment lost 4 bases and the J segment 0 bases; nucleotides outside the gene matches: 3. CDR1 and CDR2 from the germline V gene are MGHRA and YSYEKL. CDR3 residues: CASSPSGSGSYNEQFF. The CDR3 DNA reads TGCGCCAGCAGCCCTAGCGGGAGTGGCTCCTACAATGAGCAGTTCTTC.

The chain combines TRBV20-1 with TRBJ1-2; tentatively, D is TRBD1 (6 bases). This CDR3 region has 11 residues. Trimming pared 3 bases from V and 8 bases from J, leaving 10 bases between. Germline values: CDR1 DFQATT, CDR2 SNEGSKA (reference sequence). CDR3 in DNA: TGCAGTGCTAGTAAGGGGGAAGGCTACACCTTC. It specifies CSASKGEGYTF.

The V and J genes are TRBV9 and TRBJ1-3, with TRBD1 identical over 10 bases. Trimming took 3 bases from V and 4 from J; bases not matched to a gene: 10. Per germline, CDR1 SGDLS and CDR2 YYNGEE. The CDR3 contains 17 residues. CDR3 amino acids: CASSEGQGPYSGNTIYF. CDR3 sequence (DNA): TGTGCCAGCAGCGAGGGACAGGGGCCGTATTCAGGAAACACCATATATTTT.

This rearrangement joins TRBV23-1 to TRBJ1-1; 10 bases map to TRBD1. TRBV23-1 is an ORF, and what it does is uncertain. Losses at the gene ends were 7 bases for V and 7 bases for J; bases not matched to a gene: 12. This CDR3 is built from 15 residues. CDR3 region: CASNGLGTGDNEAFF. CDR3 DNA: TGCGCCAGCAACGGACTCGGGACAGGGGATAATGAAGCTTTCTTT.

The rearrangement joins TRBV9 to TRBJ2-5, with 7 bases aligning to TRBD2. Germline V gene data show CDR1 as SGDLS and CDR2 as YYNGEE. This CDR3 region has 17 residues. V lost 1 base to trimming and J lost 2 bases; unmatched junction nucleotides: 11. CDR3 in DNA: TGTGCCAGCAGCGTATCAGGCCTAGCGGTATCTCAAGAGACCCAGTACTTC. Protein: CASSVSGLAVSQETQYF.

The rearrangement joins TRBV9 to TRBJ1-1, with TRBD1 identical over 8 bases. This CDR3 is built from 15 residues. The germline CDR1 and CDR2 sequences are SGDLS and YYNGEE. Trimming cost V 3 bases and J 2 bases; bases outside gene matches: 6. Written as DNA, the CDR3 is TGTGCCAGCAGCGAGAGGGGACAGGACAACACTGAAGCTTTCTTT. Its protein is CASSERGQDNTEAFF.

The chain joins TRBV2 to TRBJ1-4; possible D gene TRBD1, 6 bases. Per germline, CDR1 SNHLY and CDR2 FYNNEI. With 3 bases removed from V and 3 bases from J, the gap between germline ends came to 17 bases. The CDR3 length is 17 residues. The DNA of the CDR3 is TGTGCCAGCAGTGAGAGGGCAGGACCAGGGGCTAATGAAAAACTGTTTTTT. As protein: CASSERAGPGANEKLFF.

Points on this clone: A junction boundary mismatches the germline segment, possibly from a read error. The genes are TRBV3-1 (or the pseudogene TRBV3-2) and TRBJ2-5; weak D call: TRBD2 (6 bases). This CDR3 is built from 12 residues. Germline-derived CDR1 and CDR2 are LGHDT and YNNKEL (reference sequence). The CDR3 is CASSQDGGLRDF. Here the CDR3 DNA reads TGTGCCAGCAGCCAAGATGGGGGACTCCGGGACTTC.

A few counts support this clone. The gene calls are TRBV11-1 and TRBJ1-2, with unresolved D. The CDR3 has 15 amino acids. The V end lost 0 bases, the J end lost 7 bases, and 15 bases lay between the germline ends. Germline V gives CDR1 SGHAT, CDR2 FQDESV (reference sequence). CDR3: CASSLALGGDPGYTF. The CDR3, as DNA: TGTGCCAGCAGCTTAGCCCTTGGAGGAGACCCTGGCTACACCTTC.

The chain employs TRBV9 and TRBJ2-3; 10 nucleotides line up with TRBD2. The germline CDR1 and CDR2 sequences are SGDLS and YYNGEE. The J segment lost 6 bases and the V segment lost 3 bases, leaving 4 bases of the junction unmatched. This CDR3 is built from 14 residues. The CDR3 bases are TGTGCCAGCAGCGCGGGGACTAGCGCGGATACGCAGTATTTT. It yields the protein CASSAGTSADTQYF.

V is TRBV21-1 and J is TRBJ2-3; the tabulated D call, TRBD2, remains unverified against the DNA. TRBV21-1 is a recognized pseudogene. This CDR3 is 18 amino acids long. The CDR3 bases are TGTGCCAGCAGCAAAGCCCGACTAGCCCTCCAACGCACAGATACGCAGTATTTT. Translated: CASSKARLALQRTDTQYF.